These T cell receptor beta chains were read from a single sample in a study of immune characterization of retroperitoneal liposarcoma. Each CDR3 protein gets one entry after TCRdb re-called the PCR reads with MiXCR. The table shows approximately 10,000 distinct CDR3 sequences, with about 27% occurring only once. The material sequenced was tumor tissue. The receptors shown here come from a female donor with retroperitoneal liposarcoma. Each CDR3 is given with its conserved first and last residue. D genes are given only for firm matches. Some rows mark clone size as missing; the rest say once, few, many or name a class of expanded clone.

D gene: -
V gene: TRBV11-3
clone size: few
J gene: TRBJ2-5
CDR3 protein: CASSLRSGEETQYF
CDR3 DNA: TGTGCCAGCAGCTTACGATCTGGGGAAGAGACCCAGTACTTC

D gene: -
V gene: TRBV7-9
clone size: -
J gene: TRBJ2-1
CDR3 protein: CASSSTQETQFF
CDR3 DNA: TGTGCCAGCAGCTCCACCCAAGAGACCCAGTTCTTC

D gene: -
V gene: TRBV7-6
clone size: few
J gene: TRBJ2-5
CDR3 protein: CASSLRTAMRETQYF
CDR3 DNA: TGTGCCAGCAGCTTACGGACAGCGATGAGAGAGACCCAGTACTTC

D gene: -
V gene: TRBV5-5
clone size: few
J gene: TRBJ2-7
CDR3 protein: CASSFSSGAGYEQYF
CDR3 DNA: TGTGCCAGCAGCTTTTCTTCGGGAGCGGGCTACGAGCAGTACTTC

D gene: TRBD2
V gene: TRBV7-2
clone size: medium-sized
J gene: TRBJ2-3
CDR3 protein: CASSLGGLAGDAQYF
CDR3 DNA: TGTGCCAGCAGCTTAGGGGGGCTAGCGGGAGACGCGCAGTATTTT

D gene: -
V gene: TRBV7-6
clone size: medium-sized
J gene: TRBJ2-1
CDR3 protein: CASSLEAVGYNEQFF
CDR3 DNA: TGTGCCAGCAGCTTAGAGGCCGTCGGATACAATGAGCAGTTCTTC

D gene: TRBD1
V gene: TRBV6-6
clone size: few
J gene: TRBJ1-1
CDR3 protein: CASSYLSGQGKEAFF
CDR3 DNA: TGTGCCAGCAGTTACCTCTCCGGACAGGGGAAAGAAGCTTTCTTT

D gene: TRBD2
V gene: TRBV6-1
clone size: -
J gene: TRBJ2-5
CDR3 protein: CASSEVISGGQETQYF
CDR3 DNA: TGTGCCAGCAGTGAAGTGATCAGCGGGGGACAAGAGACCCAGTACTTC

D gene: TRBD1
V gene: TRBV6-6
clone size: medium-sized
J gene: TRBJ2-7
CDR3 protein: CASSYQGAGDEQYF
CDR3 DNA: TGTGCCAGCAGTTACCAGGGGGCCGGAGACGAGCAGTACTTC

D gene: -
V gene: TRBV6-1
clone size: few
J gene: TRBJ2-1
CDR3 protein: CASTSRRTTRDNEQFF
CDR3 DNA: TGTGCCAGCACTTCACGACGGACTACAAGGGACAATGAGCAGTTCTTC

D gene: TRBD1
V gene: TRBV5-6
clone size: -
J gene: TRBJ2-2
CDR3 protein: CASSLSDRVWTGELFF
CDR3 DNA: TGTGCCAGCAGCTTGAGTGACAGGGTATGGACCGGGGAGCTGTTTTTT

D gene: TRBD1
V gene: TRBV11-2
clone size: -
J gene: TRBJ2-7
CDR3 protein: CASSLSGTGSYEQYF
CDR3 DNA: TGTGCCAGCAGCTTAAGTGGGACAGGGAGCTACGAGCAGTACTTC

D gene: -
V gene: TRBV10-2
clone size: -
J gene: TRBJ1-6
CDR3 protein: CASSESDNSPLHF
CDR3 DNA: TGCGCCAGCAGTGAGTCAGATAATTCACCCCTCCACTTT

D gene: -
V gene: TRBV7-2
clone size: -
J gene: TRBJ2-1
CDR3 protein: CASSLDLISGTNEQFF
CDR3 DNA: TGTGCCAGCAGCTTAGACCTCATCAGCGGCACAAATGAGCAGTTCTTC

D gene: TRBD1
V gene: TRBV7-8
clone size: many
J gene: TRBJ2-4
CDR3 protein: CASTAGTGYNEQYF
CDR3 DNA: TGTGCCAGCACCGCCGGGACAGGGTACAATGAGCAGTACTTC

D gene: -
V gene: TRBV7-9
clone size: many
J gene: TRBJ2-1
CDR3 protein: CASSPLYEQFF
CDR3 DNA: TGTGCCAGCAGCCCCCTCTACGAGCAGTTCTTC

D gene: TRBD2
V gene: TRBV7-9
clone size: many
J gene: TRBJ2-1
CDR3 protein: CASSLAGGQETQFF
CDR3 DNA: TGTGCCAGCAGCTTAGCGGGAGGGCAAGAGACCCAGTTCTTC

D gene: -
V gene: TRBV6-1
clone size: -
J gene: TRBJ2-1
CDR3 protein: CASSELVNEQFF
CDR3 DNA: TGTGCCAGCAGTGAATTGGTGAATGAGCAGTTCTTC

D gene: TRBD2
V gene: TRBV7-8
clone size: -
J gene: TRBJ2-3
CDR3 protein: CASRKQAGADLYTQYF
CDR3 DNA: TGTGCCAGCAGGAAACAAGCGGGAGCTGATCTATATACGCAGTATTTT

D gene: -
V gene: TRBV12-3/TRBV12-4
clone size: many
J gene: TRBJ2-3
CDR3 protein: CASSLGGVGISTDTQYF
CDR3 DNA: TGTGCCAGCAGCCTCGGAGGGGTGGGGATTAGCACAGATACGCAGTATTTT

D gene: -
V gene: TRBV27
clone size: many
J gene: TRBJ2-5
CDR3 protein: CASSFGNQETQYF
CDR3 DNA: TGTGCCAGCAGTTTTGGCAACCAAGAGACCCAGTACTTC

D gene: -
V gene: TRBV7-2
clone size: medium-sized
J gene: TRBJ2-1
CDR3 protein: CASSHAAAVQETQFF
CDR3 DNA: TGTGCCAGCAGCCATGCCGCGGCAGTCCAAGAGACCCAGTTCTTC

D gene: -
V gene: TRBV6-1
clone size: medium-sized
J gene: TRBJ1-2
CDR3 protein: CASILTGFNYGYTF
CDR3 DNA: TGTGCCAGCATCTTGACAGGCTTTAACTATGGCTACACCTTC

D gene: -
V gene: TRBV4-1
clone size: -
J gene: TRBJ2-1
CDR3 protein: CASSQDGGFGNEQFF
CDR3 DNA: TGCGCCAGCAGCCAAGATGGTGGTTTCGGGAATGAGCAGTTCTTC

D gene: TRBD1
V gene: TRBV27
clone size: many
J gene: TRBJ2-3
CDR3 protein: CASADRGGSQYF
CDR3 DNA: TGTGCCAGCGCCGACAGGGGTGGATCGCAGTATTTT

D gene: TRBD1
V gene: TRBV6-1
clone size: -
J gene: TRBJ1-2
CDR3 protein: CASRKTTGEGNYGYTF
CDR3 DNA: TGTGCCAGCAGAAAAACGACAGGGGAGGGTAACTATGGCTACACCTTC